Following are 24 T cell receptor beta chains from one sample sequenced in a study of OX40 agonist ivuxolimab in advanced cancers. Sequenced by immunoSEQ multiplex PCR; TCRdb stores in-frame clones only, minus some. The sample includes over 20,000 clones, about 85% of them seen just once. The sample was CD4+ or CD8+ T cells sorted from blood, taken in a trial of the OX40 agonist ivuxolimab. The source is an adult with an advanced solid tumor such as melanoma, head and neck, liver or kidney cancer.

The chain is built from TRBV11-2 and TRBJ2-3; no reliable D call. The CDR3 loop spans 12 amino acids. V lost 3 bases, J lost 1 base, and 2 bases lay in between. The V gene's germline CDR1 is SGHAT and CDR2 FQNNGV. The CDR3 sequence: CASSFGTDTQYF. The DNA of the CDR3 is TGTGCCAGCAGCTTTGGCACAGATACGCAGTATTTT.

The CDR3 bases are TGCGCCAGCAGCCAAGATCACAGACGGACAGGGCGGGCCGGAAAACTGTTTTTT. The encoded protein is CASSQDHRRTGRAGKLFF. V gene TRBV4-3 combines with J gene TRBJ1-4, with TRBD1 identical over 8 bases. Germline CDR1 is LGHNA and CDR2 is YSLEER. After removal of 0 bases from V and 10 bases from J, the junction contained 16 bases not matched to a gene. The CDR3 sequence is 18 residues long.

V gene TRBV11-2 combines with J gene TRBJ2-1; no reliable D call. Germline CDR1 and CDR2: SGHAT and FQNNGV. The CDR3 contains 16 residues. V lost 5 bases and J lost 2, with 16 bases in between. Here the CDR3 reads CASSPRANLAYNEQFF. The CDR3 bases are TGTGCCAGCAGCCCACGGGCCAACCTGGCCTACAATGAGCAGTTCTTC.

V usage is TRBV18 and J usage is TRBJ2-7; a weak D match, TRBD1 (6 bases). CDR1 and CDR2 (germline): KGHSH, LQKENI. The CDR3 totals 14 residues. Trimming stripped 3 bases from V and 0 bases from J, with 9 bases between. The CDR3 coding sequence is TGTGCCAGCTCACCCTTGGACAGCTCCTACGAGCAGTACTTC. Its protein product is CASSPLDSSYEQYF.

V usage is TRBV6-1 and J usage is TRBJ1-2, with 7 nucleotides matching TRBD1. The trim removed 3 bases at V and 7 bases at J, leaving 11 bases unmatched. This CDR3 has 15 residues. Germline V gene sequence: CDR1 MNHNS, CDR2 SASEGT. CDR3 in amino acids: CASSDEGQFPPGYTF. CDR3 coding DNA: TGTGCCAGCAGTGACGAGGGACAGTTCCCTCCTGGCTACACCTTC.

The chain combines TRBV7-6 with TRBJ2-7, with 12 positions matching TRBD2. CDR3 length: 14 residues. The V segment lost 4 bases and the J segment 5 bases; nucleotides outside the gene matches: 3. Looked up from germline, CDR1 is SGHVS and CDR2 is FNYEAQ. CDR3 nucleotide sequence: TGTGCCAGCAGCTCCGGACTAGCGGGGCACGAGCAGTACTTC. Its protein is CASSSGLAGHEQYF.

This chain joins TRBV2 and TRBJ2-7, with 7 bases matching TRBD2. Per the germline V gene, CDR1 is SNHLY and CDR2 is FYNNEI. V lost 6 bases and J lost 0; bases outside the gene matches: 17. The length of the CDR3 is 18 residues. In DNA form, the CDR3 reads TGTGCCAGCAGGGACGCTGCCTTGGGAGGGAAGAGCTCCTACGAGCAGTACTTC. Translating gives CASRDAALGGKSSYEQYF. The variable domain in full, with the rest retrieved from reference TRBV2 and TRBJ2-7, is EPEVTQTPSHQVTQMGQEVILRCVPISNHLYFYWYRQILGQKVEFLVSFYNNEISEKSEIFDDQFSVERPDGSNFTLKIRSTKLEDSAMYFCASRDAALGGKSSYEQYFGPGTRLTVT.

Notes on this clone: An end of the junction does not agree with germline; a read error may underlie this. V usage is TRBV7-8 and J usage is TRBJ1-2; TRBD1 matches at 7 bases. CDR3 size: 15 residues. CDR1 and CDR2 (germline): SGHVS, FQNEAQ. The DNA for the CDR3 is TGTGCCAGCAGCTTAGCGCCCAGAGGGGGCCATGGCCACACCTTC. Encoded protein: CASSLAPRGGHGHTF.

This chain connects TRBV5-6 to TRBJ1-4; 12 bases line up with TRBD1. Germline V gives CDR1 SGHDT, CDR2 YYEEEE. Losses at the gene ends were 5 bases for V and 7 bases for J; bases not matched to a gene: 3. The CDR3 has 14 amino acids. The CDR3 spells CASSPGQGAEKLFF. The CDR3 DNA follows: TGTGCCAGCAGTCCGGGACAGGGGGCTGAAAAACTGTTTTTT.

V gene TRBV7-2 combines with J gene TRBJ1-5, with D perhaps TRBD1 (6 bases). V was trimmed by 3 bases and J by 9 bases, leaving 18 bases between them. Germline CDR1 reads SGHTA; CDR2 reads FQGNSA. The CDR3 spans 15 residues. CDR3: CASSLQDSRFWPQHF. In DNA form, the CDR3 reads TGTGCCAGCAGCTTGCAGGACAGTCGTTTTTGGCCCCAGCATTTT.

For this clone: A junction boundary mismatches the germline segment, possibly from a read error. The chain has TRBV15 and TRBJ1-2; D uncertain. CDR1 and CDR2 (germline): LNHNV, YYDKDF (reference sequence). The CDR3 length is 14 residues. DNA of the CDR3: TGTGCCGCCAGCAGAGATCGGGCTTACTATGGCTACACCTTC. Protein sequence: CAASRDRAYYGYTF.

This clone has just one count. This chain connects TRBV5-1 to TRBJ2-2; D unresolved. The V and J ends lost 4 bases and 2 bases respectively, with 6 bases between them. The CDR3 sequence is 13 residues long. The germline CDR1 and CDR2 sequences are SGHRS and YFSETQ. CDR3 amino acids: CASSLTNTGELFF. The CDR3 nucleotides are TGCGCCAGCAGCCTCACTAACACCGGGGAGCTGTTTTTT.

Only one count was recorded for this clone. The genes are TRBV28 and TRBJ2-5; D perhaps matches TRBD1 (6 bases). The length of the CDR3 is 14 residues. Germline V lookup: CDR1 MDHEN, CDR2 SYDVKM. Between the trimmed V and J ends, which lost 2 bases and 5 bases, there was a span of 12 bases. The DNA of the CDR3 is TGTGCCAGCAGTTTAAACAGGGAGTGGGAGACCCAGTACTTC. Its translation: CASSLNREWETQYF. The variable domain in full, with the rest retrieved from reference TRBV28 and TRBJ2-5, is DVKVTQSSRYLVKRTGEKVFLECVQDMDHENMFWYRQDPGLGLRLIYFSYDVKMKEKGDIPEGYSVSREKKERFSLILESASTNQTSMYLCASSLNREWETQYFGPGTRLLVL.

This clone was found a few times. The chain couples TRBV4-3 to TRBJ1-2; D is uncertain. Trimming removed 0 bases from V and 1 base from J, with 12 bases in between. Looked up from germline, CDR1 is LGHNA and CDR2 is YSLEER. The length of the CDR3 is 16 residues. The CDR3 spells CASSQDRANFNYGYTF. The CDR3 DNA reads as TGCGCCAGCAGCCAAGATCGAGCCAACTTTAACTATGGCTACACCTTC.

This clone rates as medium-sized. The chain is built from TRBV27 and TRBJ2-7, with no clear D. Germline V gene sequence: CDR1 MNHEY, CDR2 SMNVEV (reference sequence). V was shortened by 8 bases and J by 5 bases, with 7 bases between the two germline ends. The CDR3 sequence is 10 residues long. The chain's CDR3 is CASGTNEQYF. As DNA, the CDR3 is TGTGCCAGCGGTACTAACGAGCAGTACTTC.

The gene calls are TRBV19 and TRBJ2-7; a possible D gene is TRBD2 (6 bases). The germline V and J ends were trimmed by 6 bases and 2 bases, with 17 bases remaining between them. CDR1 and CDR2 from the germline V gene are LNHDA and SQIVND (reference sequence). This CDR3 has 15 residues. The CDR3 is CASRAGRRGPYEQYF. In DNA form, the CDR3 reads TGTGCCAGTAGAGCGGGCAGGAGGGGCCCCTACGAGCAGTACTTC.

This clone has only a few counts. The V gene is TRBV5-4, the J gene TRBJ2-7, with D maybe TRBD1 (6 bases). The V end lost 0 bases, the J end lost 5 bases, and 15 bases lay between the germline ends. Looked up from germline, CDR1 is SGHNT and CDR2 is YYREEE (reference sequence). CDR3 size: 15 residues. DNA for the CDR3: TGTGCCAGCAGCTTGGAAGGCAGGGGTTCGGACGAGCAGTACTTC. It specifies CASSLEGRGSDEQYF.

This sequence joins TRBV2 and TRBJ2-7, with a weak D call TRBD1 (6 bases). Per germline, CDR1 SNHLY and CDR2 FYNNEI. The CDR3 is made up of 11 amino acids. Trimming cost V 7 bases and J 4 bases, with 8 bases left between them. This chain's CDR3 is CASIQGYEQYF. As DNA, the CDR3 is TGTGCCAGCATACAGGGTTACGAGCAGTACTTC.

This chain joins TRBV19 and TRBJ1-4; perhaps TRBD1 as D (6 bases). The CDR3 sequence is 13 residues long. The V gene's germline CDR1 is LNHDA and CDR2 SQIVND (reference sequence). The CDR3 loop reads CAQQWGAGEKLFF. The CDR3 DNA sequence: TGTGCTCAACAGTGGGGGGCTGGAGAAAAACTGTTTTTT.

This clone was counted a few times. The gene calls are TRBV15 and TRBJ1-2; D ambiguous. Germline V gene data show CDR1 as LNHNV and CDR2 as YYDKDF (reference sequence). With 4 bases removed from V and 7 bases from J, the gap between germline ends came to 16 bases. This CDR3 has 14 residues. The CDR3: CATSTSSEHGGYTF. CDR3 DNA sequence: TGTGCCACCAGCACTAGCAGTGAGCACGGTGGCTACACCTTC.

The count of this clone is one. The rearrangement uses TRBV7-2 and TRBJ2-3; D is perhaps TRBD2 (6 bases). The CDR3 is 15 residues long. Germline V gene data show CDR1 as SGHTA and CDR2 as FQGNSA. The V end lost 1 base, the J end lost 4 bases, and 12 bases lay between the germline ends. The chain's CDR3 is CASSLGDFQADTQYF. Written as DNA, the CDR3 is TGTGCCAGCAGCTTAGGGGACTTTCAGGCAGATACGCAGTATTTT.

V and J are TRBV19 and TRBJ1-2; D perhaps matches TRBD1 (6 bases). The germline V gene encodes CDR1 LNHDA and CDR2 SQIVND (reference sequence). Trimming cost V 1 base and J 3 bases, with 15 bases left between them. This CDR3 contains 16 residues. The CDR3 nucleotides are TGTGCCAGTAGTATAGGAGGGCAGGGGCAGGACTATGGCTACACCTTC. It codes for CASSIGGQGQDYGYTF.

The rearrangement uses TRBV15 and TRBJ1-1, with TRBD1 matching 8 bases. With 5 bases clipped from V and 6 bases from J, the junction kept 5 bases outside the gene matches. The CDR3 runs 13 residues. Germline V CDR1 and CDR2: LNHNV, YYDKDF (reference sequence). CDR3 in amino acids: CATSLDRDPEAFF. The CDR3 nucleotides read TGTGCCACCAGCCTGGACAGGGACCCTGAAGCTTTCTTT.

DNA for the CDR3: TGTGCCAGCAGCGAGATAGCTGGTACGCAGTATTTT. Protein sequence: CASSEIAGTQYF. The V call is TRBV4-2, the J call TRBJ2-3; no reliable D call. CDR1 is LGHNA, CDR2 YNFKEQ, per germline. The CDR3 runs to 12 residues. The germline V and J ends were trimmed by 5 bases and 8 bases, with 11 bases remaining between them.